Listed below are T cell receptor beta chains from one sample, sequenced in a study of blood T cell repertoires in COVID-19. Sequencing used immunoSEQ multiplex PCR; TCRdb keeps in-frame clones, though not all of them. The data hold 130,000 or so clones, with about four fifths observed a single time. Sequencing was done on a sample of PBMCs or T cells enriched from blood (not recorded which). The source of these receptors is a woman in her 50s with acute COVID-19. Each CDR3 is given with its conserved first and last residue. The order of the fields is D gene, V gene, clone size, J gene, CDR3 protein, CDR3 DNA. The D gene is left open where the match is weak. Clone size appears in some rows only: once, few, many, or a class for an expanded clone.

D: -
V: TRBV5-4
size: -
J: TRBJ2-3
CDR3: CASSLVVSRDTQYF
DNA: TGTGCCAGCAGCTTGGTAGTTAGTCGGGATACGCAGTATTTT

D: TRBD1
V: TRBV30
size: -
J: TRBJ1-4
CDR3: CAWRNRGLAANEKLFF
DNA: TGTGCCTGGAGGAACAGGGGGCTGGCGGCTAATGAAAAACTGTTTTTT

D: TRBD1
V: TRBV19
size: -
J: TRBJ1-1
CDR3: CASSTVPGQGAEAFF
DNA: TGTGCCAGTAGTACAGTCCCGGGACAGGGCGCTGAAGCTTTCTTT

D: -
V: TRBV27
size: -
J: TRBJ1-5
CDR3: CASSLSGSQPQHF
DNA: TGTGCCAGCAGTTTATCGGGCAGTCAGCCCCAGCATTTT

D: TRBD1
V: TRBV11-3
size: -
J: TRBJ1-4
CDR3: CASSPEGQGALDEKLFF
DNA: TGTGCCAGCAGCCCAGAGGGACAGGGGGCCTTGGATGAAAAACTGTTTTTT

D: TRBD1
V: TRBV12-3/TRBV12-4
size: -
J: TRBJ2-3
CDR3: CANALNRGDTQYF
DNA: TGTGCCAACGCTTTAAACAGGGGGGATACGCAGTATTTT

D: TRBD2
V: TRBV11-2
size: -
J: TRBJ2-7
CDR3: CASSRSPGLAGGEQYF
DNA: TGTGCCAGCAGCCGTTCCCCGGGACTAGCGGGTGGCGAGCAGTACTTC

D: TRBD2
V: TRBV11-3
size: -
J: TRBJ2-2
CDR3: CASSLGLAGNTGELFF
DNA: TGTGCCAGCAGCTTAGGTCTAGCGGGAAACACCGGGGAGCTGTTTTTT

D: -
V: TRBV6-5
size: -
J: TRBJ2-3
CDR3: CASSRDTRTDTQYF
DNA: TGTGCCAGCAGTCGGGACACCCGCACAGATACGCAGTATTTT

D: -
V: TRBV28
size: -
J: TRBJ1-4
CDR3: CASNQNGGNEKLFF
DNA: TGTGCCAGCAACCAAAACGGGGGAAATGAAAAACTGTTTTTT

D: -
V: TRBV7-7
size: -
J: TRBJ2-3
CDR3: CASSLGPSTDTQYF
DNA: TGTGCCAGCAGCTTGGGGCCCTCCACAGATACGCAGTATTTT

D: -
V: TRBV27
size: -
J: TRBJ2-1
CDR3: CASSSKQGNEQFF
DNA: TGTGCCAGCAGTTCTAAACAGGGCAATGAGCAGTTCTTC

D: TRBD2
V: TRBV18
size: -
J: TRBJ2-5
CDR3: CASASGTSGRETQYF
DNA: TGTGCCAGCGCTAGCGGGACTAGCGGGAGGGAGACCCAGTACTTC

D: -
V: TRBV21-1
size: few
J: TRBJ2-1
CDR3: CASSGRSSGSGWDEQFF
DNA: TGTGCCAGCAGCGGCCGAAGTAGCGGGAGCGGTTGGGATGAGCAGTTCTTC

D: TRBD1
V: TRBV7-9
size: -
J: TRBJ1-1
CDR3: CASSLWGQRNTEAFF
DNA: TGTGCCAGCAGCTTATGGGGACAGCGGAACACTGAAGCTTTCTTT

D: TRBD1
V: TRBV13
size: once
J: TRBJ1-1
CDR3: CASSLGDRVAEAFF
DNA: TGTGCCAGCAGCTTAGGGGACAGGGTCGCTGAAGCTTTCTTT

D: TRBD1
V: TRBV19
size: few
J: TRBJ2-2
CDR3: CATQGQGAIMTGELFF
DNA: TGTGCCACCCAGGGACAGGGGGCGATCATGACCGGGGAGCTGTTTTTT

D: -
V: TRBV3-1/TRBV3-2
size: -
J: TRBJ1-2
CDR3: CASSHLTAYYGYTF
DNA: TGTGCCAGCAGCCACTTGACAGCGTACTATGGCTACACCTTC

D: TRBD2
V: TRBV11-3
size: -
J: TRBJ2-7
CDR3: CASRPGGREGLGEQYF
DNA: TGTGCCAGCAGGCCTGGGGGGCGGGAGGGCCTAGGAGAGCAGTACTTC

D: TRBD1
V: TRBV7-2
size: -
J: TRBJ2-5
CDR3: CASSLGGQGGGETQYF
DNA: TGTGCCAGCAGCTTAGGGGGACAGGGGGGTGGAGAGACCCAGTACTTC

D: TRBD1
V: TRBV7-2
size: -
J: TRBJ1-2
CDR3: CASSSGRTGHGYTF
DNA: TGTGCCAGCAGCTCAGGGAGGACAGGGCATGGCTACACCTTC

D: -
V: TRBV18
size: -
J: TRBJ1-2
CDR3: CASSPRQADEGYTF
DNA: TGTGCCAGCTCACCACGACAGGCCGATGAGGGCTACACCTTC

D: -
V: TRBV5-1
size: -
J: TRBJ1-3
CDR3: CASSFGTTGNTIYF
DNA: TGCGCCAGCAGCTTTGGGACAACTGGAAACACCATATATTTT

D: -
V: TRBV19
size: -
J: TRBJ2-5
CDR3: CASSIRAGGETQYF
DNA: TGTGCCAGTAGTATTCGGGCGGGTGGGGAGACCCAGTACTTC

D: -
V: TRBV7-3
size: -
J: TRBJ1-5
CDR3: CASSPGPSQPQHF
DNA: TGTGCCAGCAGCCCGGGTCCCAGTCAGCCCCAGCATTTT

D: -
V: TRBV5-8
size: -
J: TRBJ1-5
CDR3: CASSLFGDNQPQHF
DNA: TGTGCCAGCAGCTTGTTCGGTGACAATCAGCCCCAGCATTTT

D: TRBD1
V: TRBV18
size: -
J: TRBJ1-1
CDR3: CASSWDREAEAFF
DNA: TGTGCCAGCTCATGGGACAGGGAGGCTGAAGCTTTCTTT

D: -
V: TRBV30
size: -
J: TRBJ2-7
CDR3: CAWSLGRLNEQYF
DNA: TGTGCCTGGAGCTTAGGGCGACTAAACGAGCAGTACTTC

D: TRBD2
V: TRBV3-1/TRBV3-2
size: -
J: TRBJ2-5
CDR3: CASSLRSGTQETQYF
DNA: TGTGCCAGCAGCCTGAGAAGCGGGACCCAAGAGACCCAGTACTTC

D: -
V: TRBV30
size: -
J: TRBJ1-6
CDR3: CAWSVRQGLDSPLHF
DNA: TGTGCCTGGAGTGTACGGCAGGGGCTCGATTCACCCCTCCACTTT

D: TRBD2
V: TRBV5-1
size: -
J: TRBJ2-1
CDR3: CASSLGVAGDPSYNEQFF
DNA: TGCGCCAGCAGCTTGGGGGTAGCGGGAGACCCCTCCTACAATGAGCAGTTCTTC

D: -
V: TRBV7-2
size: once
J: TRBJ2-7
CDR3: CASSLEWNRPYEQYF
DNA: TGTGCCAGCAGCTTAGAGTGGAACAGACCCTACGAGCAGTACTTC

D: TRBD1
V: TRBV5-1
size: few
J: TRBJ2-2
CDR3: CASSLPGQGPANTGELFF
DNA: TGCGCCAGCAGCTTACCGGGACAGGGACCCGCGAACACCGGGGAGCTGTTTTTT

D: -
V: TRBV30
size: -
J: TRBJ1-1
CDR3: CAWNLGLDPPEAFF
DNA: TGTGCCTGGAATCTGGGACTGGACCCCCCTGAAGCTTTCTTT

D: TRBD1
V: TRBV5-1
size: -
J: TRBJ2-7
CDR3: CASSATDRDEQYF
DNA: TGCGCCAGCAGCGCAACGGACAGGGACGAGCAGTACTTC

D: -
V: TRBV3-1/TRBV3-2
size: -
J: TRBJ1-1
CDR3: CASSQRNTEAFF
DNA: TGTGCCAGCAGCCAGAGGAACACTGAAGCTTTCTTT

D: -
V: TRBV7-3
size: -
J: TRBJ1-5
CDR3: CASSFTGIIGDQPQHF
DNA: TGTGCCAGCAGCTTCACAGGAATAATAGGGGATCAGCCCCAGCATTTT

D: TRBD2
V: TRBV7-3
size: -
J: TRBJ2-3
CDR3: CASSQRTSGTADTQYF
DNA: TGTGCCAGCAGCCAAAGGACTAGCGGGACCGCAGATACGCAGTATTTT

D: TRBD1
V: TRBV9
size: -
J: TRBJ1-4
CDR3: CASSVDDRGGEKLFF
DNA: TGTGCCAGCAGCGTAGATGACAGGGGAGGTGAAAAACTGTTTTTT

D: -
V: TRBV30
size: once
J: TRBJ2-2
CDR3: CAWSPYTGELFF
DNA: TGTGCCTGGAGTCCTTACACCGGGGAGCTGTTTTTT

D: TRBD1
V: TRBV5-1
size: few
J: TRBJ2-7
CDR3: CASSLGTGEYEQYF
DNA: TGCGCCAGCAGCTTAGGGACAGGGGAGTACGAGCAGTACTTC

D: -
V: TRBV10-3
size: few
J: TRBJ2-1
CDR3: CAISVGTQSSYNEQFF
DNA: TGTGCCATCAGCGTCGGGACTCAGAGCTCCTACAATGAGCAGTTCTTC

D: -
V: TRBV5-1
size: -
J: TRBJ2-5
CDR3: CASSPQVLQETQYF
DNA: TGCGCCAGCAGCCCCCAGGTTCTCCAAGAGACCCAGTACTTC

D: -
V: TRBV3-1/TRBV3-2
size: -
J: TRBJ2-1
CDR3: CASSQQLYNEQFF
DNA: TGTGCCAGCAGCCAGCAACTCTACAATGAGCAGTTCTTC

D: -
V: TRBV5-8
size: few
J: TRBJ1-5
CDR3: CASSLNGGRLEPHQPQHF
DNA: TGTGCCAGCAGCTTGAATGGGGGCCGACTTGAGCCTCATCAGCCCCAGCATTTT

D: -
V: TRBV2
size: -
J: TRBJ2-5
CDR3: CASSNSNGPSLRYF
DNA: TGTGCCAGCAGCAACTCGAACGGTCCTAGCCTGCGGTACTTC

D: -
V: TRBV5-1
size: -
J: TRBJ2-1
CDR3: CASRGGRPGNEQFF
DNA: TGCGCCAGCAGAGGTGGGAGACCCGGGAATGAGCAGTTCTTC

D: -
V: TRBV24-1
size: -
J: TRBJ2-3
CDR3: CASSRGGSTDTQYF
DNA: TGTGCCTCATCCCGAGGCGGGAGCACAGATACGCAGTATTTT

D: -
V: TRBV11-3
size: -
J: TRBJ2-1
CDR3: CASSLARGNEQFF
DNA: TGTGCCAGCAGCTTGGCCCGAGGGAATGAGCAGTTCTTC

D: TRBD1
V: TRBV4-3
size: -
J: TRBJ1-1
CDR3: CASSRRAGGSNTEAFF
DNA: TGCGCCAGCAGCCGCCGAGCAGGGGGGTCGAACACTGAAGCTTTCTTT

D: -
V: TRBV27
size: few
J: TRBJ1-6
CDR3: CASSLSESSYNSPLHF
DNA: TGTGCCAGCAGTTTATCAGAGAGCTCCTATAATTCACCCCTCCACTTT

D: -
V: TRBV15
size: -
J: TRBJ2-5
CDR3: CATAGSWRGQETQYF
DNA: TGTGCCACCGCAGGTTCCTGGAGGGGTCAAGAGACCCAGTACTTC

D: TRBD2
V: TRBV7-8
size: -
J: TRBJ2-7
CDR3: CASSLGGLAGFYEQYF
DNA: TGTGCCAGCAGCTTAGGGGGACTAGCGGGCTTCTACGAGCAGTACTTC

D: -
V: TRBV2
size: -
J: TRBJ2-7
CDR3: CASSGVTVAYEQYF
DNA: TGTGCCAGCAGTGGTGTAACGGTCGCCTACGAGCAGTACTTC

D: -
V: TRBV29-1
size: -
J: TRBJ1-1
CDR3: CSVGEGKGRNTEAFF
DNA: TGCAGCGTTGGTGAGGGTAAAGGAAGGAACACTGAAGCTTTCTTT

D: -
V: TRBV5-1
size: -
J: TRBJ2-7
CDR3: CASSSTGGQQYF
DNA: TGCGCCAGCAGCTCGACGGGCGGGCAGCAGTACTTC

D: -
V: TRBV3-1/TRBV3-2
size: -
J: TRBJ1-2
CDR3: CASSQLSAGHTF
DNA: TGTGCCAGCAGCCAGTTGAGTGCAGGGCACACCTTC

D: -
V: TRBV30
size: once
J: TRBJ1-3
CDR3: CAWSGQAISGNTIYF
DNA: TGTGCCTGGAGTGGACAGGCCATTTCTGGAAACACCATATATTTT

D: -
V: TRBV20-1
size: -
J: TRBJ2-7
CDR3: CSASHRQGGNEQYF
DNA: TGCAGTGCTAGTCATCGGCAGGGTGGCAACGAGCAGTACTTC